These T cell receptor beta chains were read from a single sample in a study of graft-versus-host responses after intestinal transplantation. Sequenced by immunoSEQ multiplex PCR; TCRdb stores in-frame clones only, minus some. This table holds more than 65,000 clones, less than 90% found once. No antigen is known for these receptors. Sequencing was performed on unstimulated CD4+ T cells sorted from spleen or lymph node cells, taken before intestinal transplant. The receptors derive from a human donor who received an intestinal transplant. CDR3s leave out the opening cysteine and the closing phenylalanine or tryptophan. Expanded clones are given a class, and other clones once, few, many or no size at all.

V	J	size	CDR3
TRBV5-4	TRBJ1-2	-	ASSLNKKTGLYT
TRBV5-1	TRBJ1-1	-	ASSLVGENTEAF
TRBV30	TRBJ2-5	-	ASTGTSGKETQY
TRBV19	TRBJ1-2	-	ASSTGTGNYGYT
TRBV6-1	TRBJ1-1	-	AIDRGLRNTEAF
TRBV5-6	TRBJ1-5	-	ASSLGPQGLSNQPQH
TRBV9	TRBJ2-2	-	ASSVPGQGGELF
TRBV15	TRBJ2-2	-	ATSRQGYTGELF
TRBV28	TRBJ2-6	once	ASSLSGQGANVLT
TRBV5-1	TRBJ2-7	-	ASSLTTSGPRGSEQY
TRBV7-3	TRBJ2-1	-	ASSLTSDRAYNEQF
TRBV19	TRBJ1-6	-	ASSIAPPGQGLPLH
TRBV13	TRBJ2-7	-	ASSLSSYEQY
TRBV2	TRBJ1-6	-	ASNSQRQGGSPLH
TRBV19	TRBJ2-7	-	ASSRQVSSYEQY
TRBV11-1	TRBJ2-7	-	ASSPSRGTYEQY
TRBV18	TRBJ1-3	-	ASSRPGETNTIY
TRBV28	TRBJ1-6	-	ASSSAQGYSPLH
TRBV28	TRBJ2-2	-	ASSLRLSNTGELF
TRBV5-1	TRBJ1-1	-	ASSLGQMNTEAF
TRBV25-1	TRBJ1-2	-	ASRGPGQVYGYT
TRBV5-1	TRBJ2-5	-	ASHYRAGDGETQY
TRBV5-1	TRBJ2-5	-	ASSTTPGAQETQY
TRBV5-4	TRBJ2-5	-	ASSRNIILAEHQETQY
TRBV6-6	TRBJ1-2	once	ASSYSGGQNYGYT
TRBV10-2	TRBJ2-2	-	ASSESGLAGGPKRELF
TRBV2	TRBJ2-6	-	ASSLDSPGANVLT
TRBV28	TRBJ1-1	-	ASSSHITGTRTEAF
TRBV5-4	TRBJ2-1	-	ASSWGLTSGLNNEQF
TRBV11-1	TRBJ2-7	-	ASTRLAGGPYEQY
TRBV15	TRBJ2-3	-	ATQDGGTDTQY
TRBV14	TRBJ2-5	-	ASSQGTTAY
TRBV7-3	TRBJ1-3	-	ASSPRGGAGNTIY
TRBV2	TRBJ2-3	-	ASRGRDSTDTQY
TRBV4-2	TRBJ1-2	-	ASTQTGVRNYGYT
TRBV19	TRBJ1-2	-	ASRRPGQGEGDGYT
TRBV25-1	TRBJ2-2	-	ASSEYGGAGTGELF
TRBV5-1	TRBJ1-1	-	ASSLSGTGGMGGGNTEAF
TRBV5-1	TRBJ2-6	-	ASSLKVGGPPGANVLT
TRBV5-1	TRBJ2-5	-	ASSLEKGGETQY
TRBV19	TRBJ1-2	-	ASSIPDRMDGYT
TRBV6-6	TRBJ2-1	-	ASNGGLARSEQF
TRBV7-2	TRBJ2-2	-	ASSLAGGNTGELF
TRBV19	TRBJ1-6	few	ASSVVPGQPAALH
TRBV19	TRBJ1-5	-	ASSAWDREKDQPQH
TRBV7-9	TRBJ2-1	-	ASSLDMRLAGANEQF
TRBV7-2	TRBJ1-2	-	ASSLAGAGSNYGYT